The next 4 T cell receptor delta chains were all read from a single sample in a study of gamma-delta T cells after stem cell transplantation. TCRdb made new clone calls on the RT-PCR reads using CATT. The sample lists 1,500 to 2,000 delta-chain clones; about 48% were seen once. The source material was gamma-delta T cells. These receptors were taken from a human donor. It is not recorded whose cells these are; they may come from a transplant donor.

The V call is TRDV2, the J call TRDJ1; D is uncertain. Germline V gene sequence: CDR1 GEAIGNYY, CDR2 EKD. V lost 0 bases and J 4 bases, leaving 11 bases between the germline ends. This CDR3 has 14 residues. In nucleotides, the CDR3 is TGTGCCTGTGACACCGTGCTGAGATACGATAAACTCATCTTT. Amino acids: CACDTVLRYDKLIF.

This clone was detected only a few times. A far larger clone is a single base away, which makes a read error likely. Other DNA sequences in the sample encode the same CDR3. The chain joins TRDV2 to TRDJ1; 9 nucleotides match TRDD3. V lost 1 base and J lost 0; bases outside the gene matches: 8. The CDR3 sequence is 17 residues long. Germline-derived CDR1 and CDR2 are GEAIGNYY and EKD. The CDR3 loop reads CACDTVTGGPYTDKLIF. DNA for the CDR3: TGTGCCTGTGACACTGTTACTGGGGGACCGTACACCGATAAACTCATCTTT.

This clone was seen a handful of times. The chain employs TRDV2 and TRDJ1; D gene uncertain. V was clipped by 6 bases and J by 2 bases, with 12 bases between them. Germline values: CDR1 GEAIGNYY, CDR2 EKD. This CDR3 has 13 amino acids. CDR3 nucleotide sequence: TGTGCCTGTTTCAGGATGGGAACCGATAAACTCATCTTT. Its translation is CACFRMGTDKLIF.

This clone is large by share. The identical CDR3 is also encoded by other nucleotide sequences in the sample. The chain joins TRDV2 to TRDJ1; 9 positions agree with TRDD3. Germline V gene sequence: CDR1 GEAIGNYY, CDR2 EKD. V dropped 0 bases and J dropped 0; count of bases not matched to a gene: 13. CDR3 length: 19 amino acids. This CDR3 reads CACDTVAGGSILYTDKLIF. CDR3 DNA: TGTGCCTGTGACACCGTTGCTGGGGGATCTATCCTGTACACCGATAAACTCATCTTT.